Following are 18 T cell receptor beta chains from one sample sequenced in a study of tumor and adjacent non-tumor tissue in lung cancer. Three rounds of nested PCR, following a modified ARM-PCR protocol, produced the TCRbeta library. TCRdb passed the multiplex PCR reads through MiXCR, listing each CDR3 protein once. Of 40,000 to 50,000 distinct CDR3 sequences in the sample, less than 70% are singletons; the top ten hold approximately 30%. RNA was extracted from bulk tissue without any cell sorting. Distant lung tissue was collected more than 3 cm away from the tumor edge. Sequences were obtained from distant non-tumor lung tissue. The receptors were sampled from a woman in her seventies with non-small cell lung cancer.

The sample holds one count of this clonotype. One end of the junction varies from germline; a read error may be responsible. The CDR3, as DNA: TGCGCCAGCAGTGGCCTACCGGGCTCCCACAATGAGCAGTTCTTC. Its protein product is CASSGLPGSHNEQFF. This chain uses TRBV6-1 with TRBJ2-1; no clear D. From germline, CDR1 is MNHNS and CDR2 SASEGT. The CDR3 sequence is 15 residues long.

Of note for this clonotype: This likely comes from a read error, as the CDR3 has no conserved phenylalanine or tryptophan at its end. The CDR3 loop reads CASSQIEAGGPPYEQYL. The DNA for the CDR3 is TGTGCCAGTAGCCAAATCGAAGCGGGAGGCCCGCCCTACGAGCAGTACTTA. The J gene is TRBJ2-7, the V gene TRBV14; 9 nucleotides match TRBD2. This CDR3 comprises 17 residues. Germline lookup yields CDR1 SGHDN and CDR2 FVKESK.

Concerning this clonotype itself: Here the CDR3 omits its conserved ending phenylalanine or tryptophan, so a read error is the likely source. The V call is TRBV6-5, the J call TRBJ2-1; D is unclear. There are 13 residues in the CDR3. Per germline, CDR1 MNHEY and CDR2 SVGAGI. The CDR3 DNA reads TGTGCCATCAGTTACTCGAACACCTGCGGGCAGTTCCTC. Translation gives CAISYSNTCGQFL.

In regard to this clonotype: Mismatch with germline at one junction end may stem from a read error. The CDR3 loop is CANSPEGSSSTNEQFF. DNA of the CDR3: TGCGCCAACAGCCCAGAAGGGAGTAGCTCCACCAATGAGCAGTTCTTC. The chain carries TRBV4-1 and TRBJ2-1; D may be TRBD2 (5 bases). Germline-derived CDR1 and CDR2 are MGHRA and YSYEKL. This CDR3 has 16 residues.

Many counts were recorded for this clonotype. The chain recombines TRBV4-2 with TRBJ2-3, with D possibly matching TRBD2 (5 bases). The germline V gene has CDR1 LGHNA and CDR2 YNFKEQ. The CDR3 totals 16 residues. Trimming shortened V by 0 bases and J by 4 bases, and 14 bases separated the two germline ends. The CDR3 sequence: CASSQESSLEADTQYF. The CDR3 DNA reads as TGTGCCAGCAGCCAAGAGTCTAGCCTGGAGGCAGATACGCAGTATTTT.

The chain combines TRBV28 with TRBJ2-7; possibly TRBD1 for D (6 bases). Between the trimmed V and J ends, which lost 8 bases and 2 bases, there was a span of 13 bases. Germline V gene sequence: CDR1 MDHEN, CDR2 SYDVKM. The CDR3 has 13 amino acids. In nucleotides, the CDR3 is TGTGCCAGCGGATTTCAGGGGCCCTACGAGCAGTACTTC. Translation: CASGFQGPYEQYF.

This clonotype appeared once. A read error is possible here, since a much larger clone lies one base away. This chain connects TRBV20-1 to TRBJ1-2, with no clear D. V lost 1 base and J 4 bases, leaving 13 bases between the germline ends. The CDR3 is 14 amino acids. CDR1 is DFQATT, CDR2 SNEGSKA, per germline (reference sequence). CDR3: CSARGIARFYGYTF. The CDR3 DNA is TGCAGTGCTAGAGGGATCGCCAGATTCTATGGCTACACCTTC.

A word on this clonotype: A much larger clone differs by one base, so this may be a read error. In DNA, the CDR3 is TGCAATGCTAGAGAACTAGTTCCCAAATTTTCCTACAATGAGCAGTTCTTC. This sequence encodes CNARELVPKFSYNEQFF. The chain uses TRBV20-1 and TRBJ2-1; tentative D call: TRBD2 (5 bases). CDR3 size: 17 residues. Germline assignment: CDR1 DFQATT and CDR2 SNEGSKA (reference sequence).

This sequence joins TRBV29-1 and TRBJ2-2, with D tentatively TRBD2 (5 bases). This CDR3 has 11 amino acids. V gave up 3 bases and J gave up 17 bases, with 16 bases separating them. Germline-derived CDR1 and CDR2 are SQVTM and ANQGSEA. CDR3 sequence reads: CSVEDAGEQFF. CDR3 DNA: TGCAGCGTTGAGGACGCCGGGGAGCAATTTTTT.

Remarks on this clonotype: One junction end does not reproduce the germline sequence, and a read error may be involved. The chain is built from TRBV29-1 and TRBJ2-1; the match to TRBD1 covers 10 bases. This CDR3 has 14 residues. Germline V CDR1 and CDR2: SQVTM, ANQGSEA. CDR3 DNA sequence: TGTAGCGCACGACAGGGGGCTAGAGATAATGAGCAGTTCTTC. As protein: CSARQGARDNEQFF.

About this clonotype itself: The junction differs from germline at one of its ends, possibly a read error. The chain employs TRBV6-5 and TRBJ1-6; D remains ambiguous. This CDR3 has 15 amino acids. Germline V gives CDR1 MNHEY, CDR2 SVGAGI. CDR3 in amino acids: CTSSYFDGPNTSLHF. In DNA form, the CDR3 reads TGTACCAGCAGTTACTTCGACGGGCCGAATACATCCCTCCACTTT.

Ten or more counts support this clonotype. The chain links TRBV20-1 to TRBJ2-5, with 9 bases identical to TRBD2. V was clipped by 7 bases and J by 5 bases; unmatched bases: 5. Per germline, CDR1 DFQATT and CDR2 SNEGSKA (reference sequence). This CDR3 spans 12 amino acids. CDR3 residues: CSVVAGVETQYF. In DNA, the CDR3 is TGCAGTGTGGTAGCGGGAGTGGAGACCCAGTACTTC.

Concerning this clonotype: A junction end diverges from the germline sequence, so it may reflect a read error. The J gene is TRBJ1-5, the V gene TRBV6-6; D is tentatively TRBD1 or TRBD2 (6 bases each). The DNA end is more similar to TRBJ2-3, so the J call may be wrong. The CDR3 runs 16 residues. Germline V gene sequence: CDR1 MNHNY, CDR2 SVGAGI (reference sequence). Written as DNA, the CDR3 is TGTGCCTGCAGCGAACCTAGAGGGGGGAGCAATCAGCCCCAGTATTTT. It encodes CACSEPRGGSNQPQYF.

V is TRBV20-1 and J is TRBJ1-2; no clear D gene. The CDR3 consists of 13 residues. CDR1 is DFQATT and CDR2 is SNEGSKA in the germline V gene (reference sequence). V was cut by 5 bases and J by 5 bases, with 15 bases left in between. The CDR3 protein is CSAGWASAYGYTF. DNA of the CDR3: TGCAGTGCTGGTTGGGCGTCGGCATATGGCTACACCTTC.

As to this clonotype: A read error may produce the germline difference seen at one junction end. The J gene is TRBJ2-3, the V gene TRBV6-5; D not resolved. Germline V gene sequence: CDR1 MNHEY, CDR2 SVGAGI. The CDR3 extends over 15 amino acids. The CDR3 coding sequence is TGTGTCAGCAGTTACTCGCTTATGAACACAGATACGGAGTATTTT. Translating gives CVSSYSLMNTDTEYF.

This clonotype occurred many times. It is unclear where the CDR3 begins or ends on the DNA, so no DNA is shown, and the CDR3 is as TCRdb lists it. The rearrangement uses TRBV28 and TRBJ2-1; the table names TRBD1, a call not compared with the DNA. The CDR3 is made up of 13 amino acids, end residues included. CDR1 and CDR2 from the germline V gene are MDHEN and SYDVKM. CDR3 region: CASSFGQGTREFF.

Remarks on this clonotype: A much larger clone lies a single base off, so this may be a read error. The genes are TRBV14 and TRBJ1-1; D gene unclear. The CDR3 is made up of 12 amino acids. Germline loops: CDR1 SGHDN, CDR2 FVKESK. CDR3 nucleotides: TGTGCCAGCAGCCCCATGAACGCTGAAGCTTTCTTT. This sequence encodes CASSPMNAEAFF.

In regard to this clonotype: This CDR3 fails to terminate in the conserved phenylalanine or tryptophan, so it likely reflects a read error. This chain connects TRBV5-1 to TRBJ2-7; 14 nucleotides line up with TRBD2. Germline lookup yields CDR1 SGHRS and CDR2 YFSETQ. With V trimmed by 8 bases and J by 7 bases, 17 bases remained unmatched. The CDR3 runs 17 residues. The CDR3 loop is CASTKGLAGVDSWEQYY. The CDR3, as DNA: TGCGCCAGTACGAAGGGACTAGCGGGAGTAGACTCTTGGGAGCAGTACTAC.